The 13 T cell receptor beta chains presented below share a single source sample, sequenced in a study of blood T cell repertoires in COVID-19. Clones were sequenced by immunoSEQ multiplex PCR, and TCRdb holds only the in-frame ones, with some missing. The table shows 200,000 to 300,000 clones, with 80% to 90% occurring only once. The sample taken for sequencing was peripheral blood. Receptor source: a middle-aged woman with acute or convalescent COVID-19.

The chain recombines TRBV6-4 with TRBJ2-1; D gene unclear. The germline V gene encodes CDR1 MRHNA and CDR2 SNTAGT. The V end was cut by 0 bases, the J end by 8 bases, with 5 bases between. The CDR3 runs 12 residues. In nucleotides, the CDR3 is TGTGCCAGCAGTGACTCGAGTTATGAGCAGTTCTTC. Protein product: CASSDSSYEQFF.

The rearrangement links TRBV11-3 to TRBJ2-2, with unresolved D. The germline V gene encodes CDR1 SGHNT and CDR2 YENEEA. V was pared by 3 bases and J by 1 base, with 6 bases between. The CDR3 runs 14 residues. The DNA for the CDR3 is TGTGCCAGCAGCTTTTTCCTGAACACCGGGGAGCTGTTTTTT. As protein: CASSFFLNTGELFF.

The chain is built from TRBV4-1 and TRBJ2-3; D perhaps matches TRBD2 (6 bases). The V gene lost 1 base and the J gene lost 3 bases, with 11 bases spanning the gap. The length of the CDR3 is 15 residues. The V gene's germline CDR1 is MGHRA and CDR2 YSYEKL. Here the CDR3 DNA reads TGCGCCAGCAGCCAAGGCCGGGGGTATACAGATACGCAGTATTTT. Protein product: CASSQGRGYTDTQYF.

The chain links TRBV11-3 to TRBJ2-3, with 12 bases fitting TRBD1. After removal of 5 bases from V and 6 bases from J, the junction contained 9 bases not matched to a gene. This CDR3 comprises 16 residues. Germline V gives CDR1 SGHNT, CDR2 YENEEA. CDR3 DNA sequence: TGTGCCAGCAGCAAAGGATTGGGACAGGGGGCGGATACGCAGTATTTT. Its translation is CASSKGLGQGADTQYF.

This clone has more than one count but fewer than ten. The chain carries TRBV10-1 and TRBJ2-2, with 7 nucleotides matching TRBD1. The V and J ends lost 5 bases and 4 bases, in that order; junction bases with no gene match: 4. Germline V lookup: CDR1 WNHNN, CDR2 SYGVQD (reference sequence). The CDR3 is 14 amino acids. CDR3 sequence reads: CASSSGTATGELFF. The CDR3 DNA sequence: TGCGCCAGCAGTTCCGGGACAGCCACCGGGGAGCTGTTTTTT.

The V gene is TRBV5-6, the J gene TRBJ2-4, with 7 positions matching TRBD1. Looked up from germline, CDR1 is SGHDT and CDR2 is YYEEEE. V shed 0 bases, J shed 7 bases, and the junction held 10 bases outside the gene matches. This CDR3 spans 16 amino acids. CDR3 in DNA: TGTGCCAGCAGCTTGGGGTCAGGGGGTAGGATGAACATTCAGTACTTC. This gives the protein CASSLGSGGRMNIQYF.

This chain joins TRBV7-9 and TRBJ1-2; 9 nucleotides match TRBD1. The CDR3 is 16 amino acids. J gave up 1 base and V 5 bases, and 8 bases lay outside the gene matches. The V gene's germline CDR1 is SEHNR and CDR2 FQNEAQ (reference sequence). The CDR3 here is CASSERGQGLNYGYTF. CDR3 nucleotide sequence: TGTGCCAGCAGCGAGAGGGGACAGGGTCTTAACTATGGCTACACCTTC.

The rearrangement links TRBV2 to TRBJ2-5, with 8 bases identical to TRBD1. V shed 6 bases, J shed 4 bases, and the junction held 4 bases outside the gene matches. From germline, CDR1 is SNHLY and CDR2 FYNNEI. CDR3 size: 13 residues. The CDR3 DNA reads TGTGCCAGCAGGGGACAGGACGGAGAGACCCAGTACTTC. This codes for CASRGQDGETQYF.

The chain employs TRBV6-1 and TRBJ2-7; possibly TRBD1 for D (5 bases). The CDR3 is 15 residues long. CDR1 MNHNS and CDR2 SASEGT come from the germline V gene. Trimming took off 2 bases at V and 4 bases at J, with 15 bases between the two ends. This CDR3 reads CASSERQGSLYEQYV. In DNA, the CDR3 is TGTGCCAGCAGTGAACGGCAGGGATCTTTGTACGAGCAGTACGTC.

This clone was recorded once. This chain uses TRBV18 with TRBJ2-5, with 13 bases matching TRBD2. The germline V gene has CDR1 KGHSH and CDR2 LQKENI. This CDR3 comprises 17 residues. V dropped 5 bases and J dropped 2; count of bases not matched to a gene: 8. DNA of the CDR3: TGTGCCAGCTCAAGGGGACTAGCGGGGAAGTATCAAGAGACCCAGTACTTC. Its translation is CASSRGLAGKYQETQYF.

In this sample, this clone turned up once. J is TRBJ1-5 and V is TRBV5-6; the D is unclear. Germline V gene sequence: CDR1 SGHDT, CDR2 YYEEEE. The CDR3 runs to 14 residues. V gave up 0 bases and J gave up 4 bases, with 8 bases separating them. The CDR3 coding sequence is TGTGCCAGCAGCTTGGTGAGTGAGAATCAGCCCCAGCATTTT. Translation gives CASSLVSENQPQHF. The variable domain in full, completed from reference TRBV5-6 and TRBJ1-5, reads DAGVTQSPTHLIKTRGQQVTLRCSPKSGHDTVSWYQQALGQGPQFIFQYYEEEERQRGNFPDRFSGHQFPNYSSELNVNALLLGDSALYLCASSLVSENQPQHFGDGTRLSIL.

Details on this clone: Other DNA sequences in this specimen translate into the identical CDR3. CDR3 coding DNA: TGTGCCAGCAGTGGACAGGGGGAGACCCAGTACTTC. As protein: CASSGQGETQYF. This rearrangement joins TRBV2 to TRBJ2-5, with 8 positions matching TRBD1. With V trimmed by 4 bases and J by 5 bases, 0 bases remained unmatched. Germline assignment: CDR1 SNHLY and CDR2 FYNNEI. There are 12 residues in the CDR3. Full variable domain (missing parts from reference TRBV2 and TRBJ2-5): EPEVTQTPSHQVTQMGQEVILRCVPISNHLYFYWYRQILGQKVEFLVSFYNNEISEKSEIFDDQFSVERPDGSNFTLKIRSTKLEDSAMYFCASSGQGETQYFGPGTRLLVL.

The chain employs TRBV19 and TRBJ2-3; 9 bases are shared with TRBD2. The CDR3 totals 16 residues. V lost 1 base and J lost 0; bases outside the gene matches: 2. Germline assignment: CDR1 LNHDA and CDR2 SQIVND (reference sequence). The CDR3 DNA is TGTGCCAGTAGTATAGGAGCGGGGGGCAGCACAGATACGCAGTATTTT. Amino acids: CASSIGAGGSTDTQYF.